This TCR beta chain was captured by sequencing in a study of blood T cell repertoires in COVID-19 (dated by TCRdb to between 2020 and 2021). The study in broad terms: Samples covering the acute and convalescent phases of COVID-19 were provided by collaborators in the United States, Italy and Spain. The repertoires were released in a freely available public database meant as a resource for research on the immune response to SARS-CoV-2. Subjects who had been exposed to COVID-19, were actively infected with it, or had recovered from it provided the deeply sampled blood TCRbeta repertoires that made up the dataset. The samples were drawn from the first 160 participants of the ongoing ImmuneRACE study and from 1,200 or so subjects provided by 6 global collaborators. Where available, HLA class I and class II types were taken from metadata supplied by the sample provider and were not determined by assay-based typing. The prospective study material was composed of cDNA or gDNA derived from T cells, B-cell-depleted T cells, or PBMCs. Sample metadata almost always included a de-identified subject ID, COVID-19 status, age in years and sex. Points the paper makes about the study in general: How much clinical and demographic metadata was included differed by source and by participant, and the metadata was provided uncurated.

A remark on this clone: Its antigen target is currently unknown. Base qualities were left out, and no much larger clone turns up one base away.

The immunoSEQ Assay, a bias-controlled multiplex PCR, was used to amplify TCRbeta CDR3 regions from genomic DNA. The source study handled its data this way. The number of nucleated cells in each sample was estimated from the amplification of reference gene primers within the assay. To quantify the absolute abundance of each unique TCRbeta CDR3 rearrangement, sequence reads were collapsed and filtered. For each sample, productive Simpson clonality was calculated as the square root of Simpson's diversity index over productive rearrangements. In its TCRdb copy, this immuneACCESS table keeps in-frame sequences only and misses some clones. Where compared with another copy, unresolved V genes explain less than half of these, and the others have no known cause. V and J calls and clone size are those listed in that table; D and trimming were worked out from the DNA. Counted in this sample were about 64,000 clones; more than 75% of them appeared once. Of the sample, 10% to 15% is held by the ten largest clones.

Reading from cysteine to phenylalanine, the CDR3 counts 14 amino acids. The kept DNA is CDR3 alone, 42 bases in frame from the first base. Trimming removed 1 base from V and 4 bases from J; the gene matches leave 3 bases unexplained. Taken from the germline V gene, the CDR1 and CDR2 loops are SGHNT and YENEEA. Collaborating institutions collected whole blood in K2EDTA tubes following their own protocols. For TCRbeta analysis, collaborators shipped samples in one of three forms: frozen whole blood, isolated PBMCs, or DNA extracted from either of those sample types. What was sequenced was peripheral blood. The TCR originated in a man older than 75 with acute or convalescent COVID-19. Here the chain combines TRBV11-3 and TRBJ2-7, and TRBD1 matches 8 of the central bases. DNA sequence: TGTGCCAGCAGCTTAGGAAGACAGGGGTACGAGCAGTACTTC. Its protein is CASSLGRQGYEQYF.